A selection of T cell receptor beta chains follows, all from one sample in a study of blood T cell repertoires in COVID-19. Here immunoSEQ multiplex PCR was the method, and the copy in TCRdb shows in-frame clones only, minus some. The table lists roughly 230,000 clones, around four fifths of them singletons. The sample taken for sequencing was peripheral blood. The receptors derive from a man aged 40-49 years with active or convalescent COVID-19. Each CDR3 is given with its conserved first and last residue. Each record gives: V gene, CDR3 protein.

v_call: TRBV18
cdr3_aa: CAGGSYNEQFF

v_call: TRBV6-2/TRBV6-3
cdr3_aa: CASSPGTGGGEKLFF

v_call: TRBV14
cdr3_aa: CASSHPPMGAGSGNTIYF

v_call: TRBV7-9
cdr3_aa: CASSYLAGYEQYF

v_call: TRBV30
cdr3_aa: CAWSVPNTSWGEQFF

v_call: TRBV2
cdr3_aa: CASSDVLAGSETQYF

v_call: TRBV30
cdr3_aa: CAWSVPGASYSPLHF

v_call: TRBV7-8
cdr3_aa: CASSLRDSEQYF

v_call: TRBV11-3
cdr3_aa: CASEGRNYEQYF

v_call: TRBV27
cdr3_aa: CASRPGGLSYNEQFF